Listed here are 28 T cell receptor beta chains from one sample, sequenced in a study of hypomethylating agent response in myelodysplastic syndrome. Measured with immunoSEQ multiplex PCR; TCRdb has only the in-frame clones, and not every one. The sample contains about 4,000 clones, around nine tenths of which appear only once. The sequenced sample was bone marrow, obtained before or after starting hypomethylating agent treatment for myelodysplastic syndrome (not recorded which). Every receptor here comes from a human donor with myelodysplastic syndrome.

The chain has TRBV28 and TRBJ2-5; a weak D match, TRBD1 (6 bases). The CDR3 runs 13 residues. The germline CDR1 and CDR2 sequences are MDHEN and SYDVKM. Deletions cut 8 bases from V and 5 bases from J, with 15 bases between. In DNA form, the CDR3 reads TGTGCCAGCCGTCAGGGGCTCGGGGAGACCCAGTACTTC. It codes for CASRQGLGETQYF. The full variable domain, rest sourced from reference TRBV28 and TRBJ2-5, is DVKVTQSSRYLVKRTGEKVFLECVQDMDHENMFWYRQDPGLGLRLIYFSYDVKMKEKGDIPEGYSVSREKKERFSLILESASTNQTSMYLCASRQGLGETQYFGPGTRLLVL.

The chain combines TRBV5-6 with TRBJ2-5; D gene ambiguous. Germline V gives CDR1 SGHDT, CDR2 YYEEEE. Trimming pared 0 bases from V and 2 bases from J, leaving 8 bases between. The CDR3 contains 14 residues. The CDR3 is CASSLGHRQETQYF. The CDR3 nucleotides are TGTGCCAGCAGCTTGGGGCACCGGCAAGAGACCCAGTACTTC.

The chain is built from TRBV7-2 and TRBJ1-2; tentative D call: TRBD1 (5 bases). This CDR3 comprises 16 residues. Trimming shortened V by 6 bases and J by 0 bases, and 17 bases separated the two germline ends. Germline CDR1 and CDR2: SGHTA and FQGNSA. CDR3 coding DNA: TGTGCCAGCAGAGGAAGGGGCGTCGAATCTAACTATGGCTACACCTTC. Amino acid sequence: CASRGRGVESNYGYTF.

The V and J genes are TRBV5-1 and TRBJ2-7, with TRBD2 matching over 12 bases. This CDR3 is built from 17 residues. The J segment lost 5 bases and the V segment lost 2 bases, leaving 11 bases of the junction unmatched. Germline CDR1 SGHRS, CDR2 YFSETQ. The CDR3 is CASSFHPGTSGSNEQYF. CDR3 nucleotides: TGCGCCAGCAGCTTCCATCCCGGGACTAGCGGGTCCAACGAGCAGTACTTC.

For the CDR3, the DNA is TGCGCCAGCTGGGGCATGGACAGGGACCAGCCCCAGCATTTT. Its translation: CASWGMDRDQPQHF. This sequence joins TRBV10-2 and TRBJ1-5; TRBD1 aligns across 8 bases. CDR1 is WSHSY and CDR2 is SAAADI in the germline V gene. The CDR3 length is 14 residues. The V segment lost 8 bases and the J segment 7 bases; nucleotides outside the gene matches: 10.

The V and J genes are TRBV4-1 and TRBJ2-5, with 9 bases aligning to TRBD1. The J call may be incorrect, as the DNA end agrees better with TRBJ2-7. CDR1 and CDR2 from the germline V gene are MGHRA and YSYEKL. This CDR3 is built from 15 residues. The CDR3, as DNA: TGCGCCAGCAGCCCTAACAGGGGGCTGGGGGGCGAGCAGTACTTC. Translating gives CASSPNRGLGGEQYF.

V and J are TRBV28 and TRBJ2-7, with 10 bases identical to TRBD2. CDR1 is MDHEN, CDR2 SYDVKM, per germline. The length of the CDR3 is 13 residues. The V gene end was trimmed by 11 bases and the J gene end by 0 bases; junction bases not matched to a gene: 4. The CDR3 DNA reads as TGTGCCGGGGCTAGCGGGAGCTCCTACGAGCAGTACTTC. This encodes CAGASGSSYEQYF.

The chain links TRBV6-5 to TRBJ2-7, with D unresolved. Trimming removed 5 bases from V and 2 bases from J, with 13 bases in between. Germline-derived CDR1 and CDR2 are MNHEY and SVGAGI. CDR3 length equals 14 residues. The CDR3 sequence is CASSPRSPPYEQYF. The CDR3, as DNA: TGTGCCAGCAGTCCCAGGTCCCCTCCCTACGAGCAGTACTTC.

The rearrangement links TRBV7-2 to TRBJ2-5, with D tentatively TRBD1 (6 bases). CDR1 SGHTA and CDR2 FQGNSA come from the germline V gene. The CDR3 runs to 13 residues. Deletions cut 5 bases from V and 4 bases from J, with 11 bases between. As DNA, the CDR3 is TGTGCCAGCAGCCACGAAGGGGGAGAGACCCAGTACTTC. As protein: CASSHEGGETQYF. Full variable domain (rest looked up from reference TRBV7-2 and TRBJ2-5): GAGVSQSPSNKVTEKGKDVELRCDPISGHTALYWYRQSLGQGLEFLIYFQGNSAPDKSGLPSDRFSAERTGGSVSTLTIQRTQQEDSAVYLCASSHEGGETQYFGPGTRLLVL.

V and J are TRBV7-9 and TRBJ1-1; D perhaps matches TRBD1 (5 bases). The V end lost 5 bases, the J end lost 1 base, and 11 bases lay between the germline ends. Germline V CDR1 and CDR2: SEHNR, FQNEAQ (reference sequence). CDR3 length equals 14 residues. The CDR3 region has the DNA TGTGCCAGCAGCCTTCGTGGGGCGAACACTGAAGCTTTCTTT. It yields the protein CASSLRGANTEAFF.

For the CDR3, the DNA is TGTGCCGGCCGGGGAGGACCGGCGGTGGGGGAGCTGTTTTTT. Translation gives CAGRGGPAVGELFF. V and J are TRBV10-3 and TRBJ2-2, with a weak D call TRBD2 (6 bases). Trimming left V 11 bases short and J 8 bases short, with 21 bases between. Germline V CDR1 and CDR2: ENHRY, SYGVKD. The CDR3 is 14 residues long.

The rearrangement uses TRBV5-4 and TRBJ2-3, with no clear D. The CDR3 extends over 14 amino acids. The germline gives CDR1 SGHNT, CDR2 YYREEE (reference sequence). The V end was cut by 4 bases, the J end by 6 bases, with 15 bases between. The CDR3 nucleotides are TGTGCCAGCAGCCTCGCGACCACCACGGATACGCAGTATTTT. This encodes CASSLATTTDTQYF.

J is TRBJ2-5 and V is TRBV9; 14 positions match TRBD2. Looked up from germline, CDR1 is SGDLS and CDR2 is YYNGEE. The ends lost 2 bases at V and 14 bases at J; junction bases unmatched: 11. This CDR3 contains 15 residues. CDR3 coding DNA: TGTGCCAGCAGCGTGACCCCGGGACTAGCGGGAGTAGTCTACTTC. It codes for CASSVTPGLAGVVYF.

The chain uses TRBV6-5 and TRBJ2-1; TRBD2 agrees at 10 bases. The CDR3 is 13 amino acids. Germline V gene sequence: CDR1 MNHEY, CDR2 SVGAGI. Losses at the gene ends were 7 bases for V and 7 bases for J; bases not matched to a gene: 4. CDR3 bases: TGTGCCAGCACCCCTAGCGGGAGAAATGAGCAGTTCTTC. The encoded protein is CASTPSGRNEQFF.

This clone was counted only a few times. The chain carries TRBV7-9 and TRBJ2-3; 7 bases map to TRBD1. The CDR3 length is 15 residues. Trimming removed 7 bases from V and 0 bases from J; junction bases left unmatched: 7. Germline CDR1 SEHNR, CDR2 FQNEAQ (reference sequence). This CDR3 is CASTVTGASTDTQYF. The DNA for the CDR3 is TGTGCCAGCACCGTCACAGGGGCTAGCACAGATACGCAGTATTTT. The full variable domain, in which reference TRBV7-9 and TRBJ2-3 provide the parts outside the CDR3, is DTGVSQNPRHKITKRGQNVTFRCDPISEHNRLYWYRQTLGQGPEFLTYFQNEAQLEKSRLLSDRFSAERPKGSFSTLEIQRTEQGDSAMYLCASTVTGASTDTQYFGPGTRLTVL.

The J gene is TRBJ2-1, the V gene TRBV4-2; TRBD2 aligns across 8 bases. Germline loops: CDR1 LGHNA, CDR2 YNFKEQ. The CDR3 contains 15 residues. V trimming: 2 bases; J trimming: 7 bases; junction bases outside the gene matches: 7. The CDR3 bases are TGTGCCAGCAGCCAACCGGGACTAGGGGTGAATGAGCAGTTCTTC. Its protein product is CASSQPGLGVNEQFF.

V is TRBV11-2 and J is TRBJ1-5; D is undetermined. The germline V gene encodes CDR1 SGHAT and CDR2 FQNNGV. The CDR3 has 14 amino acids. Trimming shortened V by 3 bases and J by 9 bases, and 15 bases separated the two germline ends. In DNA, the CDR3 is TGTGCCAGCAGCTTGGAGACCGGTGCAGGGCCCCAGCATTTT. Residues: CASSLETGAGPQHF. The full variable domain, completed using reference TRBV11-2 and TRBJ1-5, is EAGVAQSPRYKIIEKRQSVAFWCNPISGHATLYWYQQILGQGPKLLIQFQNNGVVDDSQLPKDRFSAERLKGVDSTLKIQPAKLEDSAVYLCASSLETGAGPQHFGDGTRLSIL.

The gene calls are TRBV2 and TRBJ2-5, with 14 positions matching TRBD2. V shed 6 bases and J 4 bases; nucleotides not matched to a gene: 10. The CDR3 loop spans 17 amino acids. Germline CDR1 and CDR2: SNHLY and FYNNEI. The CDR3: CASRAQTSGRGRETQYF. The CDR3 bases are TGTGCCAGCAGGGCACAGACTAGCGGGAGGGGGAGAGAGACCCAGTACTTC.

DNA of the CDR3: TGTGCCATCAGTGAGTTTATGGAGGACGGGGAGCTGTTTTTT. Residues: CAISEFMEDGELFF. This chain uses TRBV10-3 with TRBJ2-2, with a weak D call TRBD2 (5 bases). Trimming removed 1 base at V and 7 bases at J, with 10 bases between. CDR1 and CDR2 from the germline V gene are ENHRY and SYGVKD. This CDR3 is 14 amino acids long.

The chain joins TRBV28 to TRBJ2-5; D ambiguous. The last part of the DNA fits TRBJ2-7 better; the J call may be wrong. CDR3 length equals 9 residues. Germline CDR1 is MDHEN and CDR2 is SYDVKM. The CDR3 loop reads CASSNEQYF. In DNA form, the CDR3 reads TGTGCCAGCAGTAACGAGCAGTACTTC.

The chain carries TRBV5-4 and TRBJ2-3; possibly TRBD2 for D (5 bases). The CDR3 is 15 residues long. Germline V CDR1 and CDR2: SGHNT, YYREEE (reference sequence). Trimming shortened V by 5 bases and J by 2 bases, and 15 bases separated the two germline ends. The CDR3 is CASRYRIGDTDTQYF. The CDR3 DNA sequence: TGTGCCAGCAGATATAGAATCGGGGACACAGATACGCAGTATTTT.

The gene calls are TRBV4-1 and TRBJ2-3; no clear D. Germline CDR1 MGHRA, CDR2 YSYEKL. The ends were cut back, 1 base at V and 0 bases at J, with 8 bases in the middle. This CDR3 has 15 residues. The DNA for the CDR3 is TGCGCCAGCAGCCAAGCCCGTCCCAGCACAGATACGCAGTATTTT. Encoded protein: CASSQARPSTDTQYF.

The rearrangement links TRBV6-6 to TRBJ2-5; 10 bases map to TRBD1. The CDR3 consists of 15 residues. Germline lookup yields CDR1 MNHNY and CDR2 SVGAGI (reference sequence). J was trimmed by 4 bases and V by 0 bases; bases with no gene match: 2. The DNA of the CDR3 is TGTGCCAGCAGTTACTCAGGACAGGGGGGAGAGACCCAGTACTTC. Encoded protein: CASSYSGQGGETQYF.

In its sample, this clone was seen once. The chain has TRBV11-1 and TRBJ2-1, with TRBD2 identical over 7 bases. Germline V gene data show CDR1 as SGHAT and CDR2 as FQDESV (reference sequence). The length of the CDR3 is 16 residues. V dropped 2 bases and J dropped 5; count of bases not matched to a gene: 9. CDR3 in amino acids: CASSLWGGRGNNEQFF. The CDR3 coding sequence is TGTGCCAGCAGCTTATGGGGCGGGAGAGGGAACAATGAGCAGTTCTTC.

This clone showed up just once. V and J are TRBV28 and TRBJ1-2, with TRBD1 matching over 8 bases. Looked up from germline, CDR1 is MDHEN and CDR2 is SYDVKM. The junction had 7 bases not matched to a gene; V was cut back by 4 bases and J by 3 bases. The CDR3 is 15 residues long. CDR3: CASSSSGGQDYGYTF. For the CDR3, the DNA is TGTGCCAGCAGTTCATCAGGGGGCCAGGACTATGGCTACACCTTC.

This clone is a singleton in its sample. This rearrangement joins TRBV5-8 to TRBJ2-3, with 10 bases identical to TRBD2. Germline values: CDR1 SGHTS, CDR2 YDEGEE. The CDR3 length is 16 residues. The J segment lost 3 bases and the V segment lost 10 bases, leaving 14 bases of the junction unmatched. In DNA, the CDR3 is TGTGCCGCTTCTAAGAGCGGGAGGGCCGCGACAGATACGCAGTATTTT. This codes for CAASKSGRAATDTQYF.

The chain links TRBV27 to TRBJ2-1; maybe TRBD2 (5 bases). CDR3 length: 14 residues. The V and J ends lost 3 bases and 5 bases respectively, with 11 bases between them. Germline V lookup: CDR1 MNHEY, CDR2 SMNVEV (reference sequence). CDR3 DNA sequence: TGTGCCAGCAGTTTGATTAGCGCAGACAATGAGCAGTTCTTC. This codes for CASSLISADNEQFF.

The chain uses TRBV18 and TRBJ2-1; D is perhaps TRBD2 (6 bases). In germline, CDR1 is KGHSH, CDR2 LQKENI. The CDR3 is 16 amino acids. V dropped 5 bases and J dropped 8 bases, with 22 bases sitting between them. CDR3 amino acids: CASSTTGSGSRYEQFF. The CDR3 coding sequence is TGTGCCAGCTCAACCACCGGTAGCGGCTCCCGCTATGAGCAGTTCTTC.